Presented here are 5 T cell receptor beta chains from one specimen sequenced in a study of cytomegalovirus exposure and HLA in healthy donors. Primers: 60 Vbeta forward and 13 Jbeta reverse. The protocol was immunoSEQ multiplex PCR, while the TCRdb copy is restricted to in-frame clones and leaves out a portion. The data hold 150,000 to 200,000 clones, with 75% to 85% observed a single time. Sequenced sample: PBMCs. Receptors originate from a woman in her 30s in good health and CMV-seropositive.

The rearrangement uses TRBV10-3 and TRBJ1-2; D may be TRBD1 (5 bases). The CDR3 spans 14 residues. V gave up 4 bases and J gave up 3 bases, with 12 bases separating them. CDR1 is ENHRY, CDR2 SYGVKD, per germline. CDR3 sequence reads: CAISVQGYDYGYTF. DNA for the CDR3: TGTGCCATCAGTGTTCAGGGTTACGACTATGGCTACACCTTC.

CDR3 nucleotides: TGTGCCAGCAGCTCGATCGGACAGCGTTATAATTCACCCCTCCACTTT. It specifies CASSSIGQRYNSPLHF. V usage is TRBV5-5 and J usage is TRBJ1-6; D possibly corresponds to TRBD1 (6 bases). This CDR3 region has 16 residues. V was trimmed by 3 bases and J by 4 bases, leaving 14 bases between them. The V gene's germline CDR1 is SGHKS and CDR2 YYEKEE (reference sequence).

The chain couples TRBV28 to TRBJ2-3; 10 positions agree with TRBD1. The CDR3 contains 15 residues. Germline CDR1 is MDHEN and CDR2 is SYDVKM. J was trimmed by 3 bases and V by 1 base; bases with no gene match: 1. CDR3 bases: TGTGCCAGCAGTTTATTGGGACAGGGGACAGATACGCAGTATTTT. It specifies CASSLLGQGTDTQYF.

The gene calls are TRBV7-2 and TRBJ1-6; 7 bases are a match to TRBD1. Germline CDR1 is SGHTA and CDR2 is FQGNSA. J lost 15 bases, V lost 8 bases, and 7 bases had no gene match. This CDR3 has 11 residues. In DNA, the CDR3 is TGTGCCAGCGGCGCAGGGGGATACCTCCACTTT. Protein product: CASGAGGYLHF.

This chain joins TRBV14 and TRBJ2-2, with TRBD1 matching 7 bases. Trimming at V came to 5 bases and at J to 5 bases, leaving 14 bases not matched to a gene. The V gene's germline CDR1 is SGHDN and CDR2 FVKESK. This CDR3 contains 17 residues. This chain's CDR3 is CASSTYRGTRGTGELFF. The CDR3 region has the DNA TGTGCCAGCAGCACATACAGGGGAACGAGGGGGACCGGGGAGCTGTTTTTT.